The 14 T cell receptor beta chains in this list originate from one sample, sequenced in a study of Graves' ophthalmopathy and Graves' hyperthyroidism. The study amplified TCR beta CDR3 regions using RNA transcripts. HTBI primers were used in a first-round RT-PCR, which preceded a second-round multiplex PCR. Via MiXCR, TCRdb re-called the multiplex PCR reads, giving one row per CDR3 protein. The sample carries about 700,000 distinct CDR3 sequences, about 40% recorded once. The sequenced material came from peripheral blood. The receptors were sampled from an adult man with Graves' ophthalmopathy.

J is TRBJ1-1 and V is TRBV6-1, with TRBD1 as a possible D gene (6 bases). This CDR3 has 14 amino acids. Germline values: CDR1 MNHNS, CDR2 SASEGT. V dropped 6 bases and J dropped 11 bases, with 22 bases sitting between them. The CDR3 nucleotides read TGTGCCAGCAGCTCGGACAGCCTGAGTGACGAGGCTTTCTTT. As protein: CASSSDSLSDEAFF.

This clonotype occurred many times. V usage is TRBV6-6 and J usage is TRBJ2-7; D is unclear. Germline V gene sequence: CDR1 MNHNY, CDR2 SVGAGI (reference sequence). V was shortened by 1 base and J by 4 bases, with 11 bases between the two germline ends. This CDR3 is 14 amino acids long. CDR3 in amino acids: CASSYLGGGYEQYF. The DNA of the CDR3 is TGTGCCAGCAGTTACTTGGGTGGCGGATACGAGCAGTACTTC.

This clonotype has only one observation. This chain links TRBV5-1 with TRBJ2-3, with D tentatively TRBD1 (6 bases). V lost 6 bases to trimming and J lost 0 bases, with 14 bases between them. The CDR3 spans 15 residues. Germline V lookup: CDR1 SGHRS, CDR2 YFSETQ. In DNA form, the CDR3 reads TGCGCCAGCAAGGTTCAGGGGACAAGCACAGATACGCAGTATTTT. It codes for CASKVQGTSTDTQYF.

The chain's CDR3 is CSASSESIAASNQPQHF. The CDR3 region has the DNA TGCAGCGCCAGCAGTGAGTCGATTGCCGCGAGCAATCAGCCCCAGCATTTT. This rearrangement joins TRBV29-1 to TRBJ1-5; D ambiguous. Between the trimmed V and J ends, which lost 7 bases and 1 base, there was a span of 23 bases. Germline loops: CDR1 SQVTM, CDR2 ANQGSEA. There are 17 residues in the CDR3. Together with reference TRBV29-1 and TRBJ1-5, the CDR3 gives the full variable domain: SAVISQKPSRDICQRGTSLTIQCQVDSQVTMMFWYRQQPGQSLTLIATANQGSEATYESGFVIDKFPISRPNLTFSTLTVSNMSPEDSSIYLCSASSESIAASNQPQHFGDGTRLSIL.

This clonotype was found a few times. The V gene is TRBV7-9, the J gene TRBJ1-5; maybe TRBD1 (6 bases). V was clipped by 6 bases and J by 6 bases, with 15 bases between them. This CDR3 comprises 14 residues. Germline CDR1 is SEHNR and CDR2 is FQNEAQ (reference sequence). The CDR3 sequence is CASSFGTSTQPQHF. Written as DNA, the CDR3 is TGTGCCAGCAGTTTTGGGACATCCACTCAGCCCCAGCATTTT. Variable domain in full (rest from reference TRBV7-9 and TRBJ1-5): DTGVSQNPRHKITKRGQNVTFRCDPISEHNRLYWYRQTLGQGPEFLTYFQNEAQLEKSRLLSDRFSAERPKGSFSTLEIQRTEQGDSAMYLCASSFGTSTQPQHFGDGTRLSIL.

V usage is TRBV10-3 and J usage is TRBJ2-2, with 7 bases that match TRBD2. Germline CDR1 and CDR2: ENHRY and SYGVKD. V lost 5 bases to trimming and J lost 4 bases; unmatched junction nucleotides: 7. This CDR3 spans 15 amino acids. The CDR3 here is CAISSLGGSTGELFF. CDR3 nucleotides: TGTGCCATCAGTTCATTGGGCGGGAGCACCGGGGAGCTGTTTTTT.

Many counts were recorded for this clonotype. This sequence joins TRBV29-1 and TRBJ1-5; weak D call: TRBD1 (5 bases). Germline-derived CDR1 and CDR2 are SQVTM and ANQGSEA. The CDR3 spans 14 residues. With 5 bases removed from V and 3 bases from J, the gap between germline ends came to 14 bases. The CDR3 DNA reads TGCAGCGTTTCGTCTCTGGGGGACAATCAGCCCCAGCATTTT. Translating gives CSVSSLGDNQPQHF.

This clonotype was recorded once. The chain couples TRBV2 to TRBJ1-6, with a possible D match to TRBD1 (6 bases). The CDR3 has 15 amino acids. Germline loops: CDR1 SNHLY, CDR2 FYNNEI. Between the trimmed V and J ends, which lost 4 bases and 7 bases, there was a span of 14 bases. The CDR3 loop reads CASSVNRVNNSPLHF. The CDR3 DNA sequence: TGTGCCAGCAGTGTAAACAGGGTCAACAATTCACCCCTCCACTTT.

The J gene is TRBJ1-5, the V gene TRBV6-6; D is ambiguous. V was shortened by 2 bases and J by 0 bases, with 14 bases between the two germline ends. The CDR3 is made up of 17 amino acids. Germline V lookup: CDR1 MNHNY, CDR2 SVGAGI (reference sequence). DNA for the CDR3: TGTGCCAGCAGTTACGCGAGAGAGACTGCTAGCAATCAGCCCCAGCATTTT. This gives the protein CASSYARETASNQPQHF.

This clonotype occurred many times. The genes are TRBV4-1 and TRBJ2-7, with no clear D. From germline, CDR1 is MGHRA and CDR2 YSYEKL. The CDR3 has 13 residues. V dropped 1 base and J dropped 4 bases, with 8 bases sitting between them. CDR3 loop: CASSQVGVYEQYF. The CDR3 coding sequence is TGCGCCAGCAGCCAAGTAGGAGTTTACGAGCAGTACTTC.

This clonotype was seen a few times. The chain combines TRBV3-1 with TRBJ2-5; D is ambiguous. Germline CDR1 reads LGHDT; CDR2 reads YNNKEL (reference sequence). Trimming shortened V by 0 bases and J by 4 bases, and 12 bases separated the two germline ends. CDR3 length: 15 residues. The DNA for the CDR3 is TGTGCCAGCAGCCAAGAAGGCACCCTAAGAGAGACCCAGTACTTC. Protein: CASSQEGTLRETQYF.

The chain uses TRBV9 and TRBJ1-2; a possible D gene is TRBD1 (5 bases). Per the germline V gene, CDR1 is SGDLS and CDR2 is YYNGEE. The V gene lost 0 bases and the J gene lost 5 bases, with 14 bases spanning the gap. The CDR3 has 15 residues. CDR3 sequence reads: CASSVGPGQRYGYTF. In DNA, the CDR3 is TGTGCCAGCAGCGTAGGTCCGGGGCAAAGATATGGCTACACCTTC.

Note on this clonotype: Just one base apart from a much larger clone, this may be a read error. The rearrangement links TRBV9 to TRBJ2-5; D may correspond to TRBD1 or TRBD2 (7 bases each). The CDR3 loop spans 15 amino acids. From germline, CDR1 is SGDLS and CDR2 YYNGEE. V lost 0 bases and J 3 bases, leaving 12 bases between the germline ends. The CDR3 protein is CASSVGGGTEETQYF. Written as DNA, the CDR3 is TGTGCCAGCAGCGTAGGGGGGGGGACAGAAGAGACCCAGTACTTC.

This clonotype appeared many times. The chain carries TRBV2 and TRBJ2-7; D may match TRBD1 or TRBD2 (5 bases each). CDR3 length: 14 residues. Trimming shortened V by 8 bases and J by 3 bases, and 17 bases separated the two germline ends. Germline CDR1 and CDR2: SNHLY and FYNNEI. The CDR3 DNA reads TGTGCCAGCCTCGTTGTCGGGGCCTACTACGAGCAGTACTTC. It yields the protein CASLVVGAYYEQYF.